This entry concerns a single T cell receptor beta chain. The data derive from a study of CD8 T cells in Susac syndrome. A quantity of about 0.45 to 1 ug RNA underwent reverse transcription using random hexamers. In TCRdb, the immunoSEQ multiplex PCR reads were re-called with MiXCR into one record per CDR3 protein. The sample consists of 130,000 or so distinct CDR3 sequences, roughly 95% of them appearing once. Germline V lookup: CDR1 SQVTM, CDR2 ANQGSEA. Trimming took 7 bases from V and 0 from J, leaving 4 bases between them. CDR3 length: 12 amino acids. This rearrangement joins TRBV29-1 to TRBJ2-6; D is unresolved. The sequence came from a human donor with multiple sclerosis. Sequences were obtained from CD4+ T cells from PBMCs. In DNA, the CDR3 is TGCAGCGCTGACTCTGGGGCCAACGTCCTGACTTTC. Protein: CSADSGANVLTF.